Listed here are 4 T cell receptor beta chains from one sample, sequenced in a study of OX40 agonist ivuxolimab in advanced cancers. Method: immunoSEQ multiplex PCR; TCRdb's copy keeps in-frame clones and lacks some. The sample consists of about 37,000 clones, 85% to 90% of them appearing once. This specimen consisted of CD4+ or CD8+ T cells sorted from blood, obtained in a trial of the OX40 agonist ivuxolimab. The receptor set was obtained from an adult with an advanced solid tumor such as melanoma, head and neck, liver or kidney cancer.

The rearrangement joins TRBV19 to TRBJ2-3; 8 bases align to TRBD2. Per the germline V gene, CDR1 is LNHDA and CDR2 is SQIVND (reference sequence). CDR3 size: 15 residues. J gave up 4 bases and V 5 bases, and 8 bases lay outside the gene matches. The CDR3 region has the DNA TGTGCCAGTAGTCGGGGGGGGATTAAGGCAGATACGCAGTATTTT. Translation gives CASSRGGIKADTQYF.

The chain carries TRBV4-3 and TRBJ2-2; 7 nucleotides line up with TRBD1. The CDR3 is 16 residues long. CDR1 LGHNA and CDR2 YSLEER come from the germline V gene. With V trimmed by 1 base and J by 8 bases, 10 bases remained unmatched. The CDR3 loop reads CASSQGGHRGAGELFF. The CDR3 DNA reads TGCGCCAGCAGCCAAGGGGGACACAGGGGCGCGGGGGAGCTGTTTTTT.

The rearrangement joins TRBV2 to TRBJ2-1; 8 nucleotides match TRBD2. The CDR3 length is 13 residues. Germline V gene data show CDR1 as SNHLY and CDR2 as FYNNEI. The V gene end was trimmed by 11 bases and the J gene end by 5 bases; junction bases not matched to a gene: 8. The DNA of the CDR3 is TGTGCCGCCGCCCGCGGGGGGAACAATGAGCAGTTCTTC. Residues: CAAARGGNNEQFF.

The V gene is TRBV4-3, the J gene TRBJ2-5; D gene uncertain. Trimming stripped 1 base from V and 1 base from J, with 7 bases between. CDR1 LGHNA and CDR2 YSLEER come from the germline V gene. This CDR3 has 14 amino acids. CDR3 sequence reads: CASSQGGIQETQYF. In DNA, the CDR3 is TGCGCCAGCAGCCAAGGTGGCATCCAAGAGACCCAGTACTTC.